Detailed here is one T cell receptor (beta chain). Antigen unknown. This CDR3 contains 15 residues. CDR1 and CDR2 (germline): MNHNS, SASEGT. Losses at the gene ends were 6 bases for V and 3 bases for J; bases not matched to a gene: 8. The data stem from a study of cytomegalovirus exposure and HLA in healthy donors. Study-wide findings and caveats: In a later analysis, compared with equally common non-associated chains, HLA-associated beta chains were more expanded.

A multiplex PCR was run with 60 Vbeta primers and 13 Jbeta primers. TCRdb's table, derived via immunoSEQ multiplex PCR, lists solely in-frame clones and lacks some. In the table there are 150,000 or so clones, roughly 72% of which are singletons. Sequenced sample: PBMCs. The V call is TRBV6-1, the J call TRBJ2-1; 7 nucleotides align to TRBD2. The receptor comes from a middle-aged woman in good health and CMV-seronegative. The CDR3 protein is CASSPISGNYNEQFF. In DNA, the CDR3 is TGTGCCAGCAGCCCTATAAGCGGGAACTACAATGAGCAGTTCTTC.